The 26 T cell receptor beta chains listed next were all sequenced from one sample in a study of vaccination and CD4 T cells after COVID-19. Scientists ran DNA taken from cultured CD4+ T cells through the Oncomine TCR Beta short-read assay for sequencing. One entry per CDR3 protein, called by TCRdb with MiXCR from the PCR reads. The sample lists about 10,000 distinct CDR3 sequences, 42% occurring once. The treatment: roughly 11-day PBMC culture with coronavirus spike peptide pools or control peptides (ViraFEST assay). For these TCRs, the target antigens are not known. Source material: CD4+ T cells from blood, cultured in vitro. These receptors were collected from a human donor who had recovered from COVID-19.

The rearrangement uses TRBV6-5 and TRBJ2-3, with 9 bases identical to TRBD2. This CDR3 has 17 amino acids. Germline loops: CDR1 MNHEY, CDR2 SVGAGI. The J segment lost 4 bases and the V segment lost 0 bases, leaving 8 bases of the junction unmatched. The CDR3 region is CASSYSRARGGADTQYF. The CDR3 coding sequence is TGTGCCAGCAGTTACTCGCGTGCGCGGGGGGGCGCAGATACGCAGTATTTT.

V gene TRBV20-1 combines with J gene TRBJ1-1; possible D gene TRBD1, 5 bases. The CDR3 runs to 12 residues. Trimming took off 5 bases at V and 7 bases at J, with 14 bases between the two ends. Looked up from germline, CDR1 is DFQATT and CDR2 is SNEGSKA (reference sequence). The CDR3 loop reads CSAPTQGDEAFF. The CDR3 DNA is TGCAGTGCTCCGACTCAGGGAGATGAAGCTTTCTTT.

This clonotype is judged large. For the CDR3, the DNA is TGCGCCAGCAGCTTGGTGTCGGGGACGACTAATGAAAAACTGTTTTTT. It encodes CASSLVSGTTNEKLFF. This chain uses TRBV5-1 with TRBJ1-4, with D possibly matching TRBD1 (5 bases). The CDR3 sequence is 16 residues long. Deletions cut 0 bases from V and 2 bases from J, with 11 bases between. Germline V gene sequence: CDR1 SGHRS, CDR2 YFSETQ. Drawing the rest from reference TRBV5-1 and TRBJ1-4, the complete variable domain is KAGVTQTPRYLIKTRGQQVTLSCSPISGHRSVSWYQQTPGQGLQFLFEYFSETQRNKGNFPGRFSGRQFSNSRSEMNVSTLELGDSALYLCASSLVSGTTNEKLFFGSGTQLSVL.

The chain joins TRBV29-1 to TRBJ2-3, with D unclear. V was clipped by 4 bases and J by 3 bases, with 14 bases between them. The CDR3 spans 14 residues. Germline CDR1 is SQVTM and CDR2 is ANQGSEA. CDR3 sequence (DNA): TGCAGCGTTGGGGTAGGGCACAGAACAGATACGCAGTATTTT. Protein sequence: CSVGVGHRTDTQYF.

The table lists this clonotype with a few counts. The chain employs TRBV27 and TRBJ2-3; possibly TRBD1 for D (5 bases). CDR1 and CDR2 from the germline V gene are MNHEY and SMNVEV (reference sequence). CDR3 length: 15 residues. With 3 bases removed from V and 2 bases from J, the gap between germline ends came to 12 bases. The CDR3 loop reads CASSFGAALTDTQYF. The CDR3 DNA is TGTGCCAGCAGTTTTGGGGCAGCTCTCACAGATACGCAGTATTTT.

The chain carries TRBV10-2 and TRBJ1-4; possibly TRBD1 for D (6 bases). Germline CDR1 and CDR2: WSHSY and SAAADI. V was shortened by 7 bases and J by 7 bases, with 19 bases between the two germline ends. This CDR3 has 15 residues. This CDR3 reads CASTTGIRGGEKLFF. DNA of the CDR3: TGCGCCAGCACGACGGGGATCAGGGGCGGTGAAAAACTGTTTTTT.

The CDR3 sequence is CASSNFGPKGLETQYF. Written as DNA, the CDR3 is TGTGCCAGCAGCAACTTCGGGCCAAAGGGTCTGGAGACCCAGTACTTC. This chain connects TRBV21-1 to TRBJ2-5; the tabulated D call, TRBD2, remains unverified against the DNA. TRBV21-1 is labeled a pseudogene. The CDR3 runs to 16 residues.

This clonotype has a handful of counts. The chain is built from TRBV7-2 and TRBJ1-5, with D possibly matching TRBD1 (5 bases). V was pared by 3 bases and J by 1 base, with 10 bases between. Germline V gene sequence: CDR1 SGHTA, CDR2 FQGNSA. The CDR3 totals 15 residues. Here the CDR3 DNA reads TGTGCCAGCAGCTTGGATCGGGGGAGCAATCAGCCCCAGCATTTT. This gives the protein CASSLDRGSNQPQHF.

This clonotype has more than one count but fewer than ten. Relative to the germline gene, one junction end is altered; a read error may explain this. This chain uses TRBV2 with TRBJ1-1; D remains ambiguous. From germline, CDR1 is SNHLY and CDR2 FYNNEI. The CDR3 runs to 14 residues. The CDR3 is CASSGLTVNSEAFF. DNA of the CDR3: TGTGCCAGCAGTGGGCTCACTGTGAACTCTGAAGCTTTCTTT. Full variable domain (missing parts from reference TRBV2 and TRBJ1-1): EPEVTQTPSHQVTQMGQEVILRCVPISNHLYFYWYRQILGQKVEFLVSFYNNEISEKSEIFDDQFSVERPDGSNFTLKIRSTKLEDSAMYFCASSGLTVNSEAFFGQGTRLTVV.

The rearrangement joins TRBV6-2 or TRBV6-3 to TRBJ2-7; either TRBD1 or TRBD2 may supply D (5 bases each). The germline V and J ends were trimmed by 8 bases and 0 bases, with 17 bases remaining between them. The germline V gene has CDR1 MNHEY and CDR2 SVGEGT. CDR3 length equals 15 residues. The CDR3 nucleotides are TGTGCCAGCGCAGTTAGCTGGGGGAACTCCTACGAGCAGTACTTC. Encoded protein: CASAVSWGNSYEQYF.

The chain joins TRBV20-1 to TRBJ2-3; TRBD1 is a possible D gene (5 bases). CDR1 is DFQATT, CDR2 SNEGSKA, per germline (reference sequence). V shed 1 base and J shed 5 bases, with 16 bases lying between them. The CDR3 loop spans 15 amino acids. As DNA, the CDR3 is TGCAGTGCTAGAGTGCCAGGGTATGGACAAGATACGCAGTATTTT. Protein product: CSARVPGYGQDTQYF.

The genes are TRBV30 and TRBJ2-5; tentatively, D is TRBD2 (7 bases). This CDR3 is 14 amino acids long. Germline-derived CDR1 and CDR2 are GTSNPN and SVGIG (reference sequence). Trimming cost V 2 bases and J 5 bases, with 15 bases left between them. The CDR3 DNA reads as TGTGCCTGGAGTCCAGGAGGGGGGGATGAGACCCAGTACTTC. Translating gives CAWSPGGGDETQYF.

This rearrangement joins TRBV7-2 to TRBJ1-2; the D gene is possibly TRBD1 (6 bases). The germline V and J ends were trimmed by 3 bases and 7 bases, with 12 bases remaining between them. The germline V gene encodes CDR1 SGHTA and CDR2 FQGNSA. The CDR3 covers 13 residues. In DNA form, the CDR3 reads TGTGCCAGCAGCTTCCAGGGGCTTGGTGGCTACACCTTC. Translation gives CASSFQGLGGYTF.

The chain carries TRBV3-1 and TRBJ2-2; D uncertain. CDR3 length equals 14 residues. In germline, CDR1 is LGHDT, CDR2 YNNKEL (reference sequence). Trimming pared 4 bases from V and 7 bases from J, leaving 13 bases between. The CDR3 DNA follows: TGTGCCAGCAGCCCTGGGCTAGTCGGCGGGGAGCTGTTTTTT. This gives the protein CASSPGLVGGELFF.

This clonotype turned up a few times. The chain combines TRBV6-1 with TRBJ1-2, with a tentative D call TRBD1 (6 bases). V dropped 5 bases and J dropped 7 bases, with 11 bases sitting between them. Per the germline V gene, CDR1 is MNHNS and CDR2 is SASEGT. This CDR3 contains 12 residues. The CDR3: CASSQTGFGYTF. The DNA of the CDR3 is TGTGCCAGCAGTCAGACAGGATTTGGCTACACCTTC.

This chain uses TRBV11-3 with TRBJ2-5; D remains ambiguous. Germline V gene data show CDR1 as SGHNT and CDR2 as YENEEA. Trimming stripped 0 bases from V and 0 bases from J, with 14 bases between. The CDR3 covers 17 residues. CDR3 nucleotide sequence: TGTGCCAGCAGCTTAGATCGGTTGGGAACGTACCAAGAGACCCAGTACTTC. Translated: CASSLDRLGTYQETQYF.

The chain joins TRBV15 to TRBJ2-3; perhaps TRBD1 as D (5 bases). CDR3 length equals 16 residues. The V end lost 0 bases, the J end lost 2 bases, and 12 bases lay between the germline ends. Germline V CDR1 and CDR2: LNHNV, YYDKDF (reference sequence). DNA for the CDR3: TGTGCCACCAGCAGAGATCGAAGGGGCCTCACAGATACGCAGTATTTT. Its protein product is CATSRDRRGLTDTQYF.

This clonotype is medium-sized within its sample. The gene calls are TRBV11-3 and TRBJ2-1; tentatively, D is TRBD1 (6 bases). The V end lost 8 bases, the J end lost 6 bases, and 17 bases lay between the germline ends. The CDR3 runs to 14 residues. CDR1 SGHNT and CDR2 YENEEA come from the germline V gene. The chain's CDR3 is CASRRDNGVNEQFF. CDR3 coding DNA: TGTGCCAGCCGCCGGGACAATGGGGTCAATGAGCAGTTCTTC.

This clonotype appeared a few times. The chain has TRBV25-1 and TRBJ1-1; D is undetermined. The length of the CDR3 is 12 residues. The germline V gene encodes CDR1 MGHDK and CDR2 SYGVNS. V dropped 5 bases and J dropped 4 bases, with 8 bases sitting between them. The CDR3 sequence: CASSTPATEAFF. CDR3 coding DNA: TGTGCCAGCAGTACTCCAGCCACTGAAGCTTTCTTT.

On this clonotype itself: A junction boundary mismatches the germline segment, possibly from a read error. The J gene is TRBJ1-2, the V gene TRBV6-1, with a tentative D call TRBD1 (5 bases). The germline V gene encodes CDR1 MNHNS and CDR2 SASEGT. The CDR3 is 15 residues long. The CDR3, as DNA: TGTGCCAGCAGTGATTCCTCGGGGCCCCTCTATGCCTACACCTTC. Translating gives CASSDSSGPLYAYTF.

This clonotype was counted only a few times. The chain uses TRBV21-1 and TRBJ2-7; TRBD1 is taken as the D call from the table, unchecked against the DNA. TRBV21-1 is a pseudogene. The length of the CDR3 is 13 residues. CDR3 amino acids: CASSNDRVYEQYF. The CDR3 DNA reads as TGTGCCAGCAGCAATGACAGAGTCTACGAGCAGTACTTC.

This clonotype came up a few times. V gene TRBV30 combines with J gene TRBJ1-5; 12 bases fit TRBD1. CDR1 and CDR2 (germline): GTSNPN, SVGIG (reference sequence). V shed 1 base, J shed 2 bases, and the junction held 12 bases outside the gene matches. The CDR3 consists of 19 residues. The CDR3 loop is CAWSARDRGLMVGNQPQHF. In DNA, the CDR3 is TGTGCCTGGAGTGCCCGGGACAGGGGGCTGATGGTCGGCAATCAGCCCCAGCATTTT.

The chain recombines TRBV19 with TRBJ2-4; D is tentatively TRBD1 or TRBD2 (6 bases each). Germline lookup yields CDR1 LNHDA and CDR2 SQIVND (reference sequence). The CDR3 is made up of 14 amino acids. Deletions cut 3 bases from V and 1 base from J, with 7 bases between. In DNA form, the CDR3 reads TGTGCCAGTAGTATCGGGGGCGCCAAAAACATTCAGTACTTC. It codes for CASSIGGAKNIQYF.

This clonotype was seen a few times. The V and J genes are TRBV19 and TRBJ1-3, with a tentative D call TRBD1 (6 bases). From germline, CDR1 is LNHDA and CDR2 SQIVND (reference sequence). Trimming shortened V by 7 bases and J by 4 bases, and 8 bases separated the two germline ends. The CDR3 has 12 amino acids. The CDR3 DNA follows: TGTGCCAGTACCGACAGGGGAAACACCATATATTTT. Amino acids: CASTDRGNTIYF.

The chain has TRBV11-2 and TRBJ2-6; D is unclear. The germline gives CDR1 SGHAT, CDR2 FQNNGV. The V end was cut by 0 bases, the J end by 2 bases, with 8 bases between. This CDR3 region has 16 residues. CDR3 in amino acids: CASSLDHGTGANVLTF. The CDR3 coding sequence is TGTGCCAGCAGCTTAGATCATGGGACTGGGGCCAACGTCCTGACTTTC.

The V gene is TRBV7-2, the J gene TRBJ2-3; a possible D gene is TRBD1 (5 bases). Trimming took off 5 bases at V and 5 bases at J, with 8 bases between the two ends. This CDR3 contains 12 residues. Germline values: CDR1 SGHTA, CDR2 FQGNSA. CDR3 loop: CASSRGQDTQYF. The CDR3 DNA sequence: TGTGCCAGCAGCAGGGGCCAAGATACGCAGTATTTT.